The clone carrying this T cell receptor beta chain was recorded a few times. Antigen: not known. This sample is drawn from a study of beta chain features in type 1 diabetes. Background on the study: Examined across all samples were over 85 million sorted cells.

Study outcomes and limitations: Patients with type 1 diabetes carried fewer insertions and had more deletions at their VDJ junctions. Type 1 diabetes patients showed a moderate but significant shortening of TCRB CDR3s in all four CD4+ subsets.

Trimming took off 3 bases at V and 0 bases at J, with 7 bases between the two ends. This CDR3 has 14 residues. CDR1 SGDLS and CDR2 YYNGEE come from the germline V gene. What was sequenced were expressed TCRB transcripts, since all of the isolated RNA had been reverse transcribed. The table came from immunoSEQ multiplex PCR; TCRdb's copy has only in-frame clones and leaves some out. Among some 120,000 clones listed, 15% to 20% were seen once. Every single donor gave one heparinised blood draw, and these averaged roughly 120 mL. V and J are TRBV9 and TRBJ2-1; D gene unclear. What was sequenced was central memory CD4+ T cells from blood. The TCR originated in a young man with type 1 diabetes. DNA for the CDR3: TGTGCCAGCAGCGGTGGAAGCTCCTACAATGAGCAGTTCTTC. Protein sequence: CASSGGSSYNEQFF.